This T cell receptor (beta chain) was documented in a study of beta chain features in type 1 diabetes. Study-level findings and limits: For Type 1 diabetes patients, all four CD4+ subsets carried TCRB CDR3s that were moderately but significantly shorter.

cDNA synthesis used the whole RNA isolate, giving expressed TCRB sequences. Sequencing was performed with immunoSEQ multiplex PCR; in TCRdb, only in-frame clones are kept and a portion is missing. The sample has under 150,000 clones, approximately 15% seen once. The CDR3 covers 14 residues. The germline V gene encodes CDR1 SGHRS and CDR2 YFSETQ. V was cut by 0 bases and J by 7 bases, with 11 bases left in between. This clone was picked up a small number of times. Antigen specificity is unknown. Sequencing was performed on central memory CD4+ T cells from blood. The receptor was derived from a man aged 18 to 29 with type 1 diabetes. V usage is TRBV5-1 and J usage is TRBJ2-1; D unresolved. This CDR3 reads CASSLAAAQNEQFF. The CDR3 DNA reads TGCGCCAGCAGCTTGGCGGCAGCTCAAAATGAGCAGTTCTTC.